A selection of T cell receptor beta chains follows, all from one sample in a study of shared clonotypes between healthy human individuals. TCRdb's table, derived via immunoSEQ multiplex PCR, lists solely in-frame clones and lacks some. The table has fewer than 3 million clones, 85% to 95% seen once. Material for sequencing was naive CD4+ T cells from PBMCs. The receptor set was obtained from a man aged 18 to 30 in good health. Some clones in this sample may be carry-over from other donors' samples. Each CDR3 is given with its conserved first and last residue.

j_gene	v_gene	CDR3aa
TRBJ2-2	TRBV4-1	CASSPGPGTGNTGELFF
TRBJ2-7	TRBV10-2	CASSPPGRIEQYF
TRBJ2-7	TRBV7-3	CASSLYGRADEQYF
TRBJ1-2	TRBV9	CASSPLGSLNYGYTF
TRBJ2-7	TRBV6-1	CASSGLGGRIYEQYF
TRBJ1-2	TRBV11-2	CASSQGQGIGGYTF
TRBJ2-3	TRBV2	CASSVRTPTDTQYF
TRBJ2-7	TRBV7-9	CASILTDYEQYF
TRBJ1-1	TRBV29-1	CSARQGSNTEAFF
TRBJ1-2	TRBV4-2	CASSQLLTGEGRYYGYTF
TRBJ2-3	TRBV4-2	CASSQRLAGESTDTQYF
TRBJ1-1	TRBV21-1	CASSVVGTEAFF
TRBJ2-5	TRBV5-4	CASSQLAGGGETQYF
TRBJ1-1	TRBV15	CATSTRPYSEAFF
TRBJ2-5	TRBV10-1	CASSESPRGSGGGPRETQYF
TRBJ2-1	TRBV6-6	CASSNRGRSYNEQFF
TRBJ1-3	TRBV9	CASSVDVATGNTIYF
TRBJ1-2	TRBV2	CASVGQGDGYTF
TRBJ2-4	TRBV28	CASSLDRDPGNIQYF
TRBJ2-3	TRBV7-2	CASSLVLVAGVADTQYF